This TCR beta chain comes out of a study of T-cell memory formation after mild COVID-19. CDR1 and CDR2 (germline): SGHTA, FQGNSA. CDR3 size: 15 residues. V lost 0 bases, J lost 1 base, and 9 bases lay in between. Study-level findings and limits: Day 15 to 85 contracting clones showed balanced CD4/CD8; later expanders leaned CD4+.

The authors produced TCR alpha and TCR beta cDNA libraries with sample barcodes and UMIs by 5'RACE using constant-segment primers. MiXCR, run by TCRdb on the 5' RACE reads, gives a single entry per CDR3 protein. The sample holds some 48,000 distinct CDR3 sequences, 12% seen once. This clonotype was detected a few times. Antigen specificity is unknown. This sequence originates from a man aged 18 to 29 who had mild COVID-19 (a few samples of this study predate the infection). Cell type and time point are not known. Sequencing was performed on PBMCs or a T cell subset sorted from them (not recorded which). V gene TRBV7-2 combines with J gene TRBJ2-5; tentative D call: TRBD1 (6 bases). Here the CDR3 reads CASSLAGAFQETQYF. DNA of the CDR3: TGTGCCAGCAGCTTAGCGGGGGCCTTCCAAGAGACCCAGTACTTC.